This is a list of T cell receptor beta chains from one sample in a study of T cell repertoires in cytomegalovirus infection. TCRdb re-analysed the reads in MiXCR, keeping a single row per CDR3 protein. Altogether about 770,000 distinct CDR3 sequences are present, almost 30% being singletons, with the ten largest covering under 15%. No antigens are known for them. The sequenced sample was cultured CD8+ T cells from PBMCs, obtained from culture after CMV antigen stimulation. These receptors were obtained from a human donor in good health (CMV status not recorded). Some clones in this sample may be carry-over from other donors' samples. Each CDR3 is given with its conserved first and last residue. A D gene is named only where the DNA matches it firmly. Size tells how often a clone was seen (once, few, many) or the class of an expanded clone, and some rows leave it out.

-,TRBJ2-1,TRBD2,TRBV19,TGTGCCAGTAGTGTAACGCTAGCGGGGGAGAAGTTCTTC,CASSVTLAGEKFF
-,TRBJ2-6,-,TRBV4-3,TGCGCCAGCAGCCAAGATCCCGGGGCCTCTGGGGCCAACGTCCTGACTTTC,CASSQDPGASGANVLTF
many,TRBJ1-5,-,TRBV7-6,TGTGCCAGCAGCTTATGGGGATTGGGCAATCAGCCCCAGCATTTT,CASSLWGLGNQPQHF
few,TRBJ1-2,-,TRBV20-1,TGCAGTGCTAGACCAGACGCTAACTATGGCTACACCTTC,CSARPDANYGYTF
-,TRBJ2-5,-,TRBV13,TGTGCCAGCAGCTCCCGGGGAGCGGCCGAGTACTTC,CASSSRGAAEYF
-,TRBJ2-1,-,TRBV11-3,TGTGCCAGCAGCTATTCCACCGCCGCCTACAATGAGCAGTTCTTC,CASSYSTAAYNEQFF
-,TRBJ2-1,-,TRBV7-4,TGTGCCAGCAGCCTACCAGGACAGCGAGGTGAGCAGTTCTTC,CASSLPGQRGEQFF
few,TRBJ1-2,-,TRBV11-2,TGTGCCAGCAGCTTAGGGGGGCACAGGAGCGGCTACACCTTC,CASSLGGHRSGYTF
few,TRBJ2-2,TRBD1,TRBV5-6,TGTGCCAGCAGCCCAGGGACAGGGGACACCGGGGAGCTGTTTTTT,CASSPGTGDTGELFF
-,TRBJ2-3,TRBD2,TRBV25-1,TGTGCCAGCAGTCGGGCAGCGGGGGGACGCACAGATACGCAGTATTTT,CASSRAAGGRTDTQYF
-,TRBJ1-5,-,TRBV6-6,TGTGCCAGCGGCTCCGGAGATAGCAATCAGCCCCAGCATTTT,CASGSGDSNQPQHF
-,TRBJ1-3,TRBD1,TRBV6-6,TGTGCCAGCAGTGGACACAGAGGGGGCGCTTGGAACACCATATATTTT,CASSGHRGGAWNTIYF
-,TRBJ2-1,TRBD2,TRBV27,TGTGCCAGCAGTTTAGCAGCGGGGGATTCCTACAATGAGCAGTTCTTC,CASSLAAGDSYNEQFF
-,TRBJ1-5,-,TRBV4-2,TGTGCCAGCAGCCATGAACCGGGAGCCAATCAGCCCCAGCATTTT,CASSHEPGANQPQHF
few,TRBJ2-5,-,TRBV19,TGTGCCAGTAGTAACTTCCGGGACACACAAGAGACCCAGTACTTC,CASSNFRDTQETQYF
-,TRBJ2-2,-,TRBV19,TGTGCCAGTAGTATCCTCCCCGGCACCGGGGAGCTGTTTTTT,CASSILPGTGELFF
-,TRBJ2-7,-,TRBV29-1,TGCAGCGTTGAAACGACAGGAGCCTACGAGCAGTACTTC,CSVETTGAYEQYF
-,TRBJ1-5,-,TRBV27,TGTGCCAGCAGTTCCCGGGACGATGGGAATCAGCCCCAGCATTTT,CASSSRDDGNQPQHF
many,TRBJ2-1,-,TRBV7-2,TGTGCCAGCAGCTTAAACGGGCCATCCTACAATGAGCAGTTCTTC,CASSLNGPSYNEQFF
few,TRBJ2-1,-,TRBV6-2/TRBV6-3,TGTGCCAGCACCCCCACGAGGGGCCACTACAATGAGCAGTTCTTC,CASTPTRGHYNEQFF
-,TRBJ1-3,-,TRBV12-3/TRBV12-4,TGTGCCAGCAGTTTGGGGACCCCCTCTGGAAACACCATATATTTT,CASSLGTPSGNTIYF
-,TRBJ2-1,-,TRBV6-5,TGTGCCAGCAGTCAAATCCAAGGGGTTCTGTCGTTTCAAAGGAGCTCCTACAATGAGCAGTTCTTC,CASSQIQGVLSFQRSSYNEQFF
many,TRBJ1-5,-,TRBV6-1,TGTGCCAGCAGTGGGACACGTTCGGGGGGCAATCAGCCCCAGCATTTT,CASSGTRSGGNQPQHF
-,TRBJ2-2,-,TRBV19,TGTGCCAGTAAGGACACAAGATACACCGGGGAGCTGTTTTTT,CASKDTRYTGELFF
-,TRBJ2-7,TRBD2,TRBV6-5,TGTGCCACCTCGCGGGGGCTAGCGGGCCGCGAGCAGTACTTC,CATSRGLAGREQYF
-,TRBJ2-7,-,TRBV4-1,TGCGCCAGCAGCCAGGATGACCCCTGGACAGAGGGCTCCTACGAGCAGTACTTC,CASSQDDPWTEGSYEQYF
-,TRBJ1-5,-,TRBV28,TGTGCCAGCCGCTCGTGGTTTGTTCGGCCCCAGCATTTT,CASRSWFVRPQHF
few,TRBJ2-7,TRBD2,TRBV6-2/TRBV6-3,TGTGCCAGCAGGGATCTAGCGGGGGAGGACGAGCAGTACTTC,CASRDLAGEDEQYF
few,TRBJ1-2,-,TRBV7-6,TGTGCCAGCAGCCCCCTAGGTGGCAGGGGAAGCGGTAACTATGGCTACACCTTC,CASSPLGGRGSGNYGYTF
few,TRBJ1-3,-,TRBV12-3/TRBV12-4,TGTGCCAGCAGTTTGCCGAAAAACGACCGGCGAAACACCATATATTTT,CASSLPKNDRRNTIYF
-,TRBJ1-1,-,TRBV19,TGTGCCAGTGCCCGTTATGAAGCTTTCTTT,CASARYEAFF
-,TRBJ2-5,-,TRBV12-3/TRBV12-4,TGTGCCGGCAGTCCTGACGCGTACCAAGAGACCCAGTACTTC,CAGSPDAYQETQYF
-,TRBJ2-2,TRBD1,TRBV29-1,TGCAGCGTTGCCTACACTGAGACAGGGGCCGACACCGGGGAGCTGTTTTTT,CSVAYTETGADTGELFF
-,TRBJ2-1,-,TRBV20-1,TGCAGTGCTAGTGTGGGGAATGAGCAGTTCTTC,CSASVGNEQFF